The clone carrying this T cell receptor beta chain was found a few times. The antigen is undetermined. The data were taken from a study of vaccination effects on CD4 cells after COVID-19. Deletions cut 6 bases from V and 1 base from J, with 12 bases between. In germline, CDR1 is SNHLY, CDR2 FYNNEI. CDR3 length: 14 residues. Method: immunoSEQ multiplex PCR; TCRdb's copy keeps in-frame clones and lacks some. The sample includes nearly 35,000 clones, about three quarters of them seen just once. With the ViraFEST assay, the study expanded antigen-specific CD4+ T cells using viral peptide pools, then sequenced them. Researchers isolated CD4+ T cells once roughly nine days of culture had elapsed. The vaccine recipients had no prior SARS-CoV-2 infection, with negative nucleocapsid antibodies. Culturing of 1.5 million to 2.5 million PBMC per well took place with about 9.4 IU/ml IL-2 and 9.5 to 10 ug/ml peptides. Researchers swapped half the medium for IL-2 medium on both days 3 and 7.

This rearrangement joins TRBV2 to TRBJ1-1; the D gene is possibly TRBD1 (5 bases). The input for sequencing was CD4+ T cells from PBMCs cultured with HCoV-OC43 spike peptides, taken before COVID-19 vaccination. Subset in this sample: HCoV-OC43 spike overlapping peptide pool stimulation. The sequence derives from a human donor who received a COVID-19 vaccine. The CDR3 DNA reads as TGTGCCAGCAGCGAGAACAGGAGGAACACTGAAGCTTTCTTT. Residues: CASSENRRNTEAFF.